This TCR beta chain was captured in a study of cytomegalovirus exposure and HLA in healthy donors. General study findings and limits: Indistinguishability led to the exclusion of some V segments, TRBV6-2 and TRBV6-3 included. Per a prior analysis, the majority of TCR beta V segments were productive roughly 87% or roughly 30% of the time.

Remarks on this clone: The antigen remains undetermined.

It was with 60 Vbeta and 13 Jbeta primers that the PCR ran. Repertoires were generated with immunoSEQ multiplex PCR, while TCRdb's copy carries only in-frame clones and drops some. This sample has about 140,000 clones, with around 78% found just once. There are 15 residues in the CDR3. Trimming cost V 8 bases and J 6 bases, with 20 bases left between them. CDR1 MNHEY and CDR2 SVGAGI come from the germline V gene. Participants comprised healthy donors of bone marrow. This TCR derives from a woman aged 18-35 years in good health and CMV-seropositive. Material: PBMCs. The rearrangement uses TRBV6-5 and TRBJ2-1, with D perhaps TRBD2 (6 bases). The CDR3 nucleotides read TGTGCCAGCTGGGACTTTTTGAGGGGCGGCAATGAGCAGTTCTTC. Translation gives CASWDFLRGGNEQFF.